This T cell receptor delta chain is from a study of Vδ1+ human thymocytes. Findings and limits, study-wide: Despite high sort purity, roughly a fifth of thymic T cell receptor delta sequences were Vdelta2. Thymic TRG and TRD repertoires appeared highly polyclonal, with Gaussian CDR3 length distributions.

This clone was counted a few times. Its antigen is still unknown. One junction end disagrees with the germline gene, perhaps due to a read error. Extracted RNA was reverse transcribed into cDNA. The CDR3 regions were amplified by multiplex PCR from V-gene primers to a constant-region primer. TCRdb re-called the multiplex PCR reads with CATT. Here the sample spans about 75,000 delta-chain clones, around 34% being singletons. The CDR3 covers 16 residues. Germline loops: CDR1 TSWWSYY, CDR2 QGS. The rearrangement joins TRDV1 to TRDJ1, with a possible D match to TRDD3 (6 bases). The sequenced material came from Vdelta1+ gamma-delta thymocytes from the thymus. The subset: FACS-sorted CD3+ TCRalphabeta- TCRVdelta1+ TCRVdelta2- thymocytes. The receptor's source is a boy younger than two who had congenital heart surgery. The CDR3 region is CALGGPQPVWIDKLIF. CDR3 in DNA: TGTGCTCTCGGGGGACCGCAACCCGTCTGGATCGATAAACTCATCTTT.